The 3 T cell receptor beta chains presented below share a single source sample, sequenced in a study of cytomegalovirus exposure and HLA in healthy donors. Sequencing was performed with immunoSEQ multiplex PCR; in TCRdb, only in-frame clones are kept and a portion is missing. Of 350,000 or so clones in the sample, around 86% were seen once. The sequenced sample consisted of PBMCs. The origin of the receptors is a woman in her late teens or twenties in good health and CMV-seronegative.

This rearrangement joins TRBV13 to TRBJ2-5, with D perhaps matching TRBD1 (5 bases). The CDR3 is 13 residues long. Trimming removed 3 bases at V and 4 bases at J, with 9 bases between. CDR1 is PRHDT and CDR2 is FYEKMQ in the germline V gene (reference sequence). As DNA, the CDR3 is TGTGCCAGCAGCTTGTCAGGGTCAGAGACCCAGTACTTC. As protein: CASSLSGSETQYF.

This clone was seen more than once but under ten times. The CDR3 DNA is TGTGCTAGTGGTTCCTTGGCGGTAGCCAAAAACATTCAGTACTTC. Its protein is CASGSLAVAKNIQYF. V gene TRBV12-5 combines with J gene TRBJ2-4; D is undetermined. Trimming removed 4 bases at V and 0 bases at J, with 10 bases between. Germline CDR1 LGHNT, CDR2 FRNRAP. The CDR3 is made up of 15 amino acids.

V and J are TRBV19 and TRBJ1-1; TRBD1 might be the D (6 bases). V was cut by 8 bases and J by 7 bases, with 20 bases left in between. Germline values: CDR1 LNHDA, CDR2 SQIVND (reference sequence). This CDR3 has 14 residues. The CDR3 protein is CASFPRAEQGEAFF. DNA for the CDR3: TGTGCCAGTTTTCCCAGGGCCGAACAGGGTGAAGCTTTCTTT.